The 13 T cell receptor beta chains below come from one sample, sequenced in a study of blood T cell repertoires in COVID-19. Clones were sequenced by immunoSEQ multiplex PCR, and TCRdb holds only the in-frame ones, with some missing. The table lists 120,000 to 150,000 clones, about 85% of them singletons, with 6.2% in the top ten. Sequencing was done on a sample of PBMCs or T cells enriched from blood (not recorded which). The receptors were gathered from a woman in her thirties or forties who had recovered from COVID-19.

The V call is TRBV7-9, the J call TRBJ1-1; D is uncertain. The CDR3 is 16 amino acids. CDR1 and CDR2 from the germline V gene are SEHNR and FQNEAQ (reference sequence). The V and J ends lost 1 base and 1 base respectively, with 13 bases between them. For the CDR3, the DNA is TGTGCCAGCAGCTTAGTTTCCTGGCCCTGGAACACTGAAGCTTTCTTT. It is translated as CASSLVSWPWNTEAFF.

The V call is TRBV9, the J call TRBJ2-7; possibly TRBD1 for D (6 bases). CDR1 and CDR2 from the germline V gene are SGDLS and YYNGEE. Trimming took 4 bases from V and 2 from J, leaving 16 bases between them. The CDR3 totals 15 residues. The CDR3 coding sequence is TGTGCCAGCAGCCTTACCGGGACATCGACCTACGAGCAGTACTTC. Translation gives CASSLTGTSTYEQYF.

V and J are TRBV6-5 and TRBJ1-1; 9 bases fit TRBD1. This CDR3 is built from 15 residues. Germline V CDR1 and CDR2: MNHEY, SVGAGI. J lost 1 base, V lost 11 bases, and 11 bases had no gene match. The CDR3 sequence: CAADRGWVGNTEAFF. Written as DNA, the CDR3 is TGTGCCGCGGACAGGGGATGGGTGGGGAACACTGAAGCTTTCTTT.

In nucleotides, the CDR3 is TGTGCCTGGAGTGGGGGGGAGGACCAAACGGAGTTCTTC. Its protein is CAWSGGEDQTEFF. The genes are TRBV30 and TRBJ2-1; a weak D match, TRBD2 (6 bases). V was cut by 1 base and J by 14 bases, with 18 bases left in between. This CDR3 contains 13 residues. The germline CDR1 and CDR2 sequences are GTSNPN and SVGIG (reference sequence).

The CDR3 spells CASSFRGTSGDGYTF. For the CDR3, the DNA is TGCGCCAGCAGCTTTCGGGGGACCAGCGGGGATGGCTACACCTTC. This chain uses TRBV5-1 with TRBJ1-2, with D maybe TRBD1 (5 bases). V was clipped by 2 bases and J by 6 bases, with 17 bases between them. Germline V gene sequence: CDR1 SGHRS, CDR2 YFSETQ. CDR3 length equals 15 residues.

J is TRBJ2-3 and V is TRBV27; 10 bases match TRBD2. The germline CDR1 and CDR2 sequences are MNHEY and SMNVEV (reference sequence). There are 18 residues in the CDR3. The junction had 10 bases not matched to a gene; V was cut back by 0 bases and J by 4 bases. CDR3 in DNA: TGTGCCAGCAGTTTATCGGGAGTTAGCGGGGGGTCGGCAGATACGCAGTATTTT. This encodes CASSLSGVSGGSADTQYF.

The rearrangement joins TRBV3-1 (or the pseudogene TRBV3-2) to TRBJ1-6; 7 bases align to TRBD1. The ends lost 1 base at V and 7 bases at J; junction bases unmatched: 1. Germline CDR1 LGHDT, CDR2 YNNKEL (reference sequence). The CDR3 runs 14 residues. Here the CDR3 DNA reads TGTGCCAGCAGCCAAGGGGACAGAAATTCACCCCTCCACTTT. It is translated as CASSQGDRNSPLHF.

The chain is built from TRBV19 and TRBJ2-2; the match to TRBD2 covers 11 bases. V shed 7 bases and J 1 base; nucleotides not matched to a gene: 2. Germline lookup yields CDR1 LNHDA and CDR2 SQIVND (reference sequence). The length of the CDR3 is 15 residues. The CDR3 spells CASTLAGGNTGELFF. In DNA, the CDR3 is TGTGCCAGTACTCTAGCGGGGGGGAACACCGGGGAGCTGTTTTTT.

CDR3 region: CASSLERQGLNYGYTF. CDR3 DNA: TGTGCCAGCAGCTTAGAGCGTCAGGGCCTTAACTATGGCTACACCTTC. V gene TRBV7-2 combines with J gene TRBJ1-2; the D gene is possibly TRBD1 (5 bases). CDR1 is SGHTA and CDR2 is FQGNSA in the germline V gene. V dropped 1 base and J dropped 1 base, with 13 bases sitting between them. This CDR3 is built from 16 residues.

The chain has TRBV5-1 and TRBJ2-1; tentatively, D is TRBD1 (5 bases). Germline-derived CDR1 and CDR2 are SGHRS and YFSETQ. Trimming left V 0 bases short and J 5 bases short, with 12 bases between. This CDR3 comprises 15 residues. The CDR3 region has the DNA TGCGCCAGCAGCTTGGTTCCAGGGCCAAACAATGAGCAGTTCTTC. This translates into CASSLVPGPNNEQFF.

V gene TRBV6-5 combines with J gene TRBJ1-4, with D perhaps matching TRBD1 (6 bases). This CDR3 contains 14 residues. V was cut by 5 bases and J by 7 bases, with 14 bases left in between. CDR1 is MNHEY and CDR2 is SVGAGI in the germline V gene. The chain's CDR3 is CASSNQGSGEKLFF. The CDR3 nucleotides read TGTGCCAGCAGTAACCAGGGGAGTGGTGAAAAACTGTTTTTT.

The V gene is TRBV2, the J gene TRBJ2-2, with 8 positions matching TRBD2. There are 18 residues in the CDR3. V dropped 6 bases and J dropped 3; count of bases not matched to a gene: 15. The germline V gene encodes CDR1 SNHLY and CDR2 FYNNEI. The CDR3 sequence: CASRPEIAGGRHTGELFF. CDR3 in DNA: TGTGCCAGCAGGCCAGAGATTGCGGGGGGCCGGCACACCGGGGAGCTGTTTTTT.

The chain joins TRBV2 to TRBJ1-1; D remains ambiguous. Germline CDR1 is SNHLY and CDR2 is FYNNEI. The CDR3 runs 14 residues. V lost 7 bases to trimming and J lost 5 bases, with 17 bases between them. The CDR3 DNA reads as TGTGCCAGCATAACGGGATGGACGGAAACTGAAGCTTTCTTT. Translation: CASITGWTETEAFF. The complete variable domain, with remaining parts taken from reference TRBV2 and TRBJ1-1, reads EPEVTQTPSHQVTQMGQEVILRCVPISNHLYFYWYRQILGQKVEFLVSFYNNEISEKSEIFDDQFSVERPDGSNFTLKIRSTKLEDSAMYFCASITGWTETEAFFGQGTRLTVV.